What follows is one T cell receptor beta chain and its context. There is no known antigen for this receptor. Within one base of it there is no much larger clone, and no base qualities were kept. As encoded in the germline V gene, CDR1 is SGHDN while CDR2 is FVKESK. V trim: 5 bases; J trim: 7 bases; unmatched bases: 7. Including the terminal cysteine and phenylalanine, the CDR3 comprises 15 residues. Only the CDR3 DNA stays, 45 bases, in frame from base 1. The protocol used for the library was the immunoSEQ multiplex PCR assay. The clones in this table, taken by TCRdb from immuneACCESS, are in-frame only. Not every clone is retained; where verified, under half of the shortfall comes from an unresolved V gene, and the cause of the rest is unknown. For this sample the table gives 95,000 to 100,000 clones, of which 80% to 90% were detected only once. Of the sample, more than 7% is held by the ten largest clones.

This record belongs to a study of control samples from healthy donors and cancer patients (dated by TCRdb to the early 2020s). Specimen: blood. In this chain, TRBV14 is recombined with TRBJ1-6, with 8 bases aligning to TRBD1. The receptor was isolated from a man aged 30 to 45 in good health. The CDR3 region: CASSKTGGQNSPLHF. The DNA sequence reads TGTGCCAGCAGCAAAACAGGGGGACAAAATTCACCCCTCCACTTT.